A single sample gave rise to the 30 T cell receptor beta chains below, sequenced in a study of molecular identifiers for immune sequencing clone quantification. TCRdb analysed the PCR reads with MiXCR anew, one entry per CDR3 protein. The sample holds roughly 320,000 distinct CDR3 sequences, over 20% seen once. The sample taken for sequencing was naive CD8+ T cells from blood, with Jurkat cell RNA spiked in. Subset indicated: FACS-sorted CD8+CD4-CCR7+CD45RA+ naive T cells. These receptors originate from a human donor in good health. Some libraries in this study had Jurkat cell RNA spiked in.

This clonotype has more than one count but fewer than ten. The chain recombines TRBV7-9 with TRBJ2-7, with 7 bases identical to TRBD1. J was trimmed by 0 bases and V by 4 bases; bases with no gene match: 9. Germline-derived CDR1 and CDR2 are SEHNR and FQNEAQ (reference sequence). CDR3 size: 16 residues. The DNA of the CDR3 is TGTGCCAGCAGCTCACATACAGGGGAAAGCTCCTACGAGCAGTACTTC. It yields the protein CASSSHTGESSYEQYF.

This clonotype was recorded at least ten times. The chain uses TRBV3-1 and TRBJ2-3; D possibly corresponds to TRBD1 (5 bases). V lost 4 bases and J 5 bases, leaving 16 bases between the germline ends. Germline V lookup: CDR1 LGHDT, CDR2 YNNKEL (reference sequence). CDR3 length: 15 residues. CDR3 protein: CASSPRLQGEDTQYF. CDR3 sequence (DNA): TGTGCCAGCAGCCCAAGGCTGCAGGGTGAAGATACGCAGTATTTT.

The table lists this clonotype with many counts. Germline is not matched at one junction end, which may reflect a read error. CDR3 DNA: TGTGCCAGCAGTCCCTCCCACAATGAGCAGTTCTTC. It specifies CASSPSHNEQFF. The chain recombines TRBV6-2 or TRBV6-3 with TRBJ2-1; D remains ambiguous. Germline values: CDR1 MNHEY, CDR2 SVGEGT. This CDR3 comprises 12 residues.

V usage is TRBV4-1 and J usage is TRBJ2-7, with D hard to call. The germline CDR1 and CDR2 sequences are MGHRA and YSYEKL. Trimming took 4 bases from V and 5 from J, leaving 15 bases between them. This CDR3 comprises 14 residues. The CDR3 loop is CASSPPLRPNEQYF. The CDR3 DNA reads TGCGCCAGCAGCCCGCCTCTAAGGCCCAACGAGCAGTACTTC.

This clonotype was seen repeatedly, ten times or more. The chain combines TRBV24-1 with TRBJ1-1, with D unresolved. CDR3 length: 13 residues. Trimming took off 5 bases at V and 3 bases at J, with 9 bases between the two ends. In germline, CDR1 is KGHDR, CDR2 SFDVKD. CDR3 in amino acids: CATSVSFDTEAFF. CDR3 nucleotide sequence: TGTGCCACCAGTGTGAGCTTTGACACTGAAGCTTTCTTT.

In regard to this clonotype: A read error is possible here, since a much larger clone lies one base away. The V and J genes are TRBV9 and TRBJ2-7, with D uncertain. CDR3 length: 13 amino acids. From germline, CDR1 is SGDLS and CDR2 YYNGEE. CDR3 in amino acids: CACSVGISYEQYF. The CDR3 DNA sequence: TGTGCCTGCAGCGTAGGGATCTCCTACGAGCAGTACTTC.

This clonotype came up many times. J is TRBJ2-1 and V is TRBV30; a possible D gene is TRBD1 (6 bases). V was clipped by 3 bases and J by 2 bases, with 8 bases between them. This CDR3 is built from 13 residues. CDR1 is GTSNPN and CDR2 is SVGIG in the germline V gene (reference sequence). The CDR3 bases are TGTGCCTGGAGCCGGACAGCCTACAATGAGCAGTTCTTC. It translates to CAWSRTAYNEQFF.

This clonotype was seen many times. V usage is TRBV9 and J usage is TRBJ2-6; no definite D call. CDR1 and CDR2 (germline): SGDLS, YYNGEE. The V end was cut by 0 bases, the J end by 4 bases, with 11 bases between. The CDR3 extends over 16 amino acids. CDR3 in amino acids: CASSVALNKGANVLTF. The CDR3 nucleotides read TGTGCCAGCAGCGTAGCTCTGAATAAGGGGGCCAACGTCCTGACTTTC.

On this clonotype itself: A much larger clone sits a single nucleotide away, making a read error possible. The rearrangement links TRBV9 to TRBJ2-7; 7 bases line up with TRBD2. This CDR3 spans 14 amino acids. From germline, CDR1 is SGDLS and CDR2 YYNGEE. CDR3 DNA: TGTGCCAGCAGCGTAGCAGTAGGGGACTACGAGCAGTGCTTC. Protein sequence: CASSVAVGDYEQCF. Based on the CDR3 plus reference TRBV9 and TRBJ2-7, the full variable domain is DSGVTQTPKHLITATGQRVTLRCSPRSGDLSVYWYQQSLDQGLQFLIQYYNGEERAKGNILERFSAQQFPDLHSELNLSSLELGDSALYFCASSVAVGDYEQCFGPGTRLTVT.

There are many counts of this clonotype. V and J are TRBV6-5 and TRBJ1-1; 9 nucleotides agree with TRBD1. The V gene end was trimmed by 6 bases and the J gene end by 1 base; junction bases not matched to a gene: 9. The germline V gene encodes CDR1 MNHEY and CDR2 SVGAGI. The CDR3 consists of 16 residues. CDR3 in amino acids: CASRDAGQGENTEAFF. The DNA of the CDR3 is TGTGCCAGCAGAGACGCGGGACAGGGAGAGAACACTGAAGCTTTCTTT.

This clonotype was seen many times. The rearrangement uses TRBV28 and TRBJ2-7, with D perhaps matching TRBD1 or TRBD2 (5 bases each). V lost 5 bases, J lost 3 bases, and 14 bases lay in between. Germline V gene sequence: CDR1 MDHEN, CDR2 SYDVKM. This CDR3 is built from 14 residues. The CDR3 loop is CASSPRDRYYEQYF. The CDR3 DNA reads TGTGCCAGCAGTCCTCGGGACCGGTACTACGAGCAGTACTTC. Full variable domain (outside the CDR3, taken from reference TRBV28 and TRBJ2-7): DVKVTQSSRYLVKRTGEKVFLECVQDMDHENMFWYRQDPGLGLRLIYFSYDVKMKEKGDIPEGYSVSREKKERFSLILESASTNQTSMYLCASSPRDRYYEQYFGPGTRLTVT.

The chain combines TRBV5-1 with TRBJ2-7; a possible D gene is TRBD1 (6 bases). Germline CDR1 and CDR2: SGHRS and YFSETQ. The CDR3 totals 13 residues. Trimming pared 7 bases from V and 6 bases from J, leaving 17 bases between. The chain's CDR3 is CASGQGHLAEQYF. Written as DNA, the CDR3 is TGCGCCAGCGGCCAGGGACACCTCGCCGAGCAGTACTTC.

Turning to this clonotype: This may arise from a read error, as a much more abundant clone is one base away. The DNA for the CDR3 is TGTGCCAGCAGTCCGCGGGACAGGGGGAGCGGTTCACCCCTCCACTTT. Protein product: CASSPRDRGSGSPLHF. The V and J genes are TRBV27 and TRBJ1-6, with 11 bases that match TRBD1. The CDR3 consists of 16 residues. V lost 5 bases, J lost 9 bases, and 9 bases stayed unmatched. Germline V gene data show CDR1 as MNHEY and CDR2 as SMNVEV (reference sequence).

V gene TRBV4-1 combines with J gene TRBJ2-1; 8 bases are shared with TRBD1. The CDR3 totals 17 residues. Per germline, CDR1 MGHRA and CDR2 YSYEKL. J gave up 0 bases and V 4 bases, and 8 bases lay outside the gene matches. The CDR3 reads CASSRGQGLSSYNEQFF. The DNA of the CDR3 is TGCGCCAGCAGCCGCGGACAGGGCCTAAGCTCCTACAATGAGCAGTTCTTC.

This clonotype was detected a few times. V usage is TRBV21-1 and J usage is TRBJ2-7; TRBD2 is taken as the D call from the table, unchecked against the DNA. TRBV21-1 is described as a pseudogene. The length of the CDR3 is 20 residues. This CDR3 reads CASSQTAGLARLDSSYEQYF. The CDR3 DNA is TGTGCCAGCAGCCAAACTGCGGGACTAGCTCGACTAGATAGCTCCTACGAGCAGTACTTC.

The table lists this clonotype with many counts. J is TRBJ2-2 and V is TRBV19, with D perhaps TRBD1 (5 bases). Trimming shortened V by 3 bases and J by 1 base, and 9 bases separated the two germline ends. The CDR3 is 15 amino acids. The germline gives CDR1 LNHDA, CDR2 SQIVND (reference sequence). Here the CDR3 reads CASSIRQGNTGELFF. CDR3 coding DNA: TGTGCCAGTAGTATTCGGCAGGGGAACACCGGGGAGCTGTTTTTT.

There are many counts of this clonotype. The chain joins TRBV20-1 to TRBJ2-7, with D perhaps TRBD1 (6 bases). CDR1 is DFQATT and CDR2 is SNEGSKA in the germline V gene (reference sequence). This CDR3 is 16 amino acids long. V was trimmed by 1 base and J by 3 bases, leaving 19 bases between them. Written as DNA, the CDR3 is TGCAGTGCTAGAGTGGAAAAAACAGGGAGTCACTACGAGCAGTACTTC. This translates into CSARVEKTGSHYEQYF.

This clonotype was picked up many times. V gene TRBV14 combines with J gene TRBJ2-6; the D is unclear. V lost 0 bases to trimming and J lost 4 bases, with 7 bases between them. Germline V lookup: CDR1 SGHDN, CDR2 FVKESK. The length of the CDR3 is 15 residues. The CDR3 bases are TGTGCCAGCAGCCAAGATCCTGGGGGGGCCAACGTCCTGACTTTC. Residues: CASSQDPGGANVLTF.

The rearrangement links TRBV11-2 to TRBJ2-5; D is possibly TRBD2 (5 bases). The germline V gene encodes CDR1 SGHAT and CDR2 FQNNGV. The ends were cut back, 1 base at V and 5 bases at J, with 17 bases in the middle. CDR3 size: 16 residues. The CDR3 sequence is CASSLGFRGSSETQYF. The CDR3 nucleotides are TGTGCCAGCAGCTTAGGGTTCCGGGGATCAAGTGAGACCCAGTACTTC.

This clonotype was counted between two and nine times. The rearrangement joins TRBV30 to TRBJ1-6; tentative D call: TRBD1 (6 bases). The germline V gene encodes CDR1 GTSNPN and CDR2 SVGIG (reference sequence). This CDR3 is 15 amino acids long. With 0 bases removed from V and 11 bases from J, the gap between germline ends came to 17 bases. The CDR3 DNA follows: TGTGCCTGGAGTGTACCGGGAACGGGGGGGCCACCCCTCCACTTT. This sequence encodes CAWSVPGTGGPPLHF.

For this clonotype: A much larger clone is a single base away; this may be a read error. The DNA of the CDR3 is TGTGCCAGCAGCATTACCGGGGAGCTGCTTTTT. The encoded protein is CASSITGELLF. V gene TRBV9 combines with J gene TRBJ2-2; possible D gene TRBD2, 5 bases. This CDR3 spans 11 amino acids. Germline V gives CDR1 SGDLS, CDR2 YYNGEE.

This clonotype was counted ten times or more. The chain employs TRBV7-6 and TRBJ2-7; 8 bases are a match to TRBD2. The CDR3 contains 14 residues. Germline V gene lookup returns CDR1 SGHVS and CDR2 FNYEAQ. After removal of 7 bases from V and 3 bases from J, the junction contained 8 bases not matched to a gene. The DNA of the CDR3 is TGTGCCAGCACAAGAGGGGGGACTAGCTACGAGCAGTACTTC. Its translation is CASTRGGTSYEQYF.

This clonotype showed up many times. The CDR3 DNA follows: TGTGCCAGCAGCCCTCGGCGAGGGAAAGGCGGGGACGAGCAGTACTTC. Residues: CASSPRRGKGGDEQYF. This chain uses TRBV7-9 with TRBJ2-7, with D maybe TRBD2 (6 bases). CDR1 is SEHNR, CDR2 FQNEAQ, per germline (reference sequence). The germline V and J ends were trimmed by 5 bases and 5 bases, with 22 bases remaining between them. The CDR3 is made up of 16 amino acids.

Ten or more counts support this clonotype. V and J are TRBV10-3 and TRBJ2-3, with D uncertain. Trimming shortened V by 3 bases and J by 5 bases, and 12 bases separated the two germline ends. The CDR3 is 14 amino acids. Germline V gene sequence: CDR1 ENHRY, CDR2 SYGVKD. The CDR3 DNA follows: TGTGCCATCAGTGAACCGGACCTGGGAGATACGCAGTATTTT. It specifies CAISEPDLGDTQYF.

The chain couples TRBV7-6 to TRBJ1-5; D not resolved. The CDR3 sequence is 15 residues long. The germline V gene encodes CDR1 SGHVS and CDR2 FNYEAQ. V lost 1 base and J lost 7, with 14 bases in between. CDR3 residues: CASSLDVGLRQPQHF. The CDR3 DNA is TGTGCCAGCAGCTTAGACGTAGGGCTCAGGCAGCCCCAGCATTTT. The variable domain in full, with the rest retrieved from reference TRBV7-6 and TRBJ1-5, is GAGVSQSPRYKVTKRGQDVALRCDPISGHVSLYWYRQALGQGPEFLTYFNYEAQQDKSGLPNDRFSAERPEGSISTLTIQRTEQRDSAMYRCASSLDVGLRQPQHFGDGTRLSIL.

This clonotype was seen at least ten times. The chain couples TRBV19 to TRBJ1-5; D possibly corresponds to TRBD1 (6 bases). The germline V and J ends were trimmed by 5 bases and 5 bases, with 13 bases remaining between them. The CDR3 sequence is 14 residues long. Per germline, CDR1 LNHDA and CDR2 SQIVND (reference sequence). The CDR3 sequence: CASSGGGAYQPQHF. The CDR3 DNA is TGTGCCAGTAGTGGGGGGGGCGCATATCAGCCCCAGCATTTT. Filled out from reference TRBV19 and TRBJ1-5, the complete variable domain reads DGGITQSPKYLFRKEGQNVTLSCEQNLNHDAMYWYRQDPGQGLRLIYYSQIVNDFQKGDIAEGYSVSREKKESFPLTVTSAQKNPTAFYLCASSGGGAYQPQHFGDGTRLSIL.

The gene calls are TRBV4-1 and TRBJ2-2; 16 bases agree with TRBD2. The length of the CDR3 is 19 residues. Trimming took 0 bases from V and 6 from J; bases not matched to a gene: 7. Germline V gives CDR1 MGHRA, CDR2 YSYEKL. CDR3 DNA: TGCGCCAGCAGCCAAGAACCCCCGGGACTAGCGGGAGGGTCCGGGGAGCTGTTTTTT. This encodes CASSQEPPGLAGGSGELFF.

In the case of this clonotype: No conserved phenylalanine or tryptophan is present at the end of the CDR3, so a read error is the likely explanation. The genes are TRBV4-3 and TRBJ2-7; D unclear. This CDR3 comprises 14 residues. Trimming stripped 0 bases from V and 2 bases from J, with 8 bases between. Germline loops: CDR1 LGHNA, CDR2 YSLEER. CDR3 loop: CASSQEASTYEQYS. For the CDR3, the DNA is TGCGCCAGCAGCCAAGAGGCCAGTACCTACGAGCAGTACTCC.

Concerning this clonotype: This clone may be a read error of a much larger clone one base away. The V gene is TRBV14, the J gene TRBJ2-3, with a possible D match to TRBD2 (6 bases). The CDR3 covers 16 residues. Germline assignment: CDR1 SGHDN and CDR2 FVKESK. The CDR3 nucleotides read TGTGCCAGCAGCACCGAAGCGGGCCCAGGCACAGATACGCGGTATTTT. It yields the protein CASSTEAGPGTDTRYF.

The chain carries TRBV7-6 and TRBJ2-3; D possibly corresponds to TRBD1 (6 bases). CDR1 and CDR2 (germline): SGHVS, FNYEAQ. This CDR3 has 15 amino acids. Trimming removed 1 base from V and 2 bases from J, with 10 bases in between. CDR3 loop: CASSLEGDDTDTQYF. CDR3 DNA sequence: TGTGCCAGCAGCTTAGAGGGGGACGACACAGATACGCAGTATTTT.